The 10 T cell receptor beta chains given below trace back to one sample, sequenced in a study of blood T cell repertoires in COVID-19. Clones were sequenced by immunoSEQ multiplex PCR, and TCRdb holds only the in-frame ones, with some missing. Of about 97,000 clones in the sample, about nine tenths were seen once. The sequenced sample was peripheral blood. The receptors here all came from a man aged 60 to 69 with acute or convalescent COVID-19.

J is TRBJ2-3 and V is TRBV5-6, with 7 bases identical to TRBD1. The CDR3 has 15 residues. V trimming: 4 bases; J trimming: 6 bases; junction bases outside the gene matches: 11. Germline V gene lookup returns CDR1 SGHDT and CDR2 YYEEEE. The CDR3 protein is CASSLGQSPADTQYF. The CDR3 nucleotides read TGTGCCAGCAGCCTGGGACAGTCCCCCGCGGATACGCAGTATTTT.

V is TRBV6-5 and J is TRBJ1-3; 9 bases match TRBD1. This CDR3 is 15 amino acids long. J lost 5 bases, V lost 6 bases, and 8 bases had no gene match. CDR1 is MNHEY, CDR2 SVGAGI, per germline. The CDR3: CASSDPGQGRNTIYF. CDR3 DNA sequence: TGTGCCAGCAGCGATCCGGGACAGGGAAGAAACACCATATATTTT.

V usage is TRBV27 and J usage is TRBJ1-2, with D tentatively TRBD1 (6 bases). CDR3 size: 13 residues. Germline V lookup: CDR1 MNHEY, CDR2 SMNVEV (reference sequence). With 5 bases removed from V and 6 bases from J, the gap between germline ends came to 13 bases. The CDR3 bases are TGTGCCAGCAGTCGTGGGGGGGCTAATGGCTACACCTTC. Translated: CASSRGGANGYTF.

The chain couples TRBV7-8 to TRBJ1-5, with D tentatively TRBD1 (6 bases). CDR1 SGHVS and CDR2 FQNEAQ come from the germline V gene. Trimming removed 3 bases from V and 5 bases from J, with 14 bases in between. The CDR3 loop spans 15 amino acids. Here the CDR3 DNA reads TGTGCCAGCAGCTTTTGGTCAGGGGTCGATCAGCCCCAGCATTTT. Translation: CASSFWSGVDQPQHF.

The CDR3 DNA reads TGTGCCAGCAAGCACATGGGCCCCTCTGGGGCCAACGTCCTGACTTTC. Translating it yields CASKHMGPSGANVLTF. The chain is built from TRBV5-4 and TRBJ2-6; D is unresolved. This CDR3 contains 16 residues. V dropped 6 bases and J dropped 0 bases, with 13 bases sitting between them. From germline, CDR1 is SGHNT and CDR2 YYREEE (reference sequence).

The CDR3: CASSLGTGNEKLFF. The DNA of the CDR3 is TGCGCCAGCAGCTTGGGGACAGGGAATGAAAAACTGTTTTTT. The chain carries TRBV5-1 and TRBJ1-4, with 8 bases fitting TRBD1. This CDR3 has 14 amino acids. With V trimmed by 0 bases and J by 5 bases, 0 bases remained unmatched. Germline lookup yields CDR1 SGHRS and CDR2 YFSETQ.

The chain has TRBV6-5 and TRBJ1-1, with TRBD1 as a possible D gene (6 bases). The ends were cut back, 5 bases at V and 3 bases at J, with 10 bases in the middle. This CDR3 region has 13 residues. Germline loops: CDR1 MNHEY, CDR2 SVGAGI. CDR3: CASSKNRDTEAFF. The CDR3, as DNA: TGTGCCAGCAGTAAAAACAGGGACACTGAAGCTTTCTTT.

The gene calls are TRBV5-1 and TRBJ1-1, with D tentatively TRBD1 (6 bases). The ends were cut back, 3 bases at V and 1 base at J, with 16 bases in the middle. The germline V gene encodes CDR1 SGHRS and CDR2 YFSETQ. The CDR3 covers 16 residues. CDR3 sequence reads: CASSSYPGGRNTEAFF. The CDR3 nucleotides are TGCGCCAGCAGCTCTTATCCGGGGGGCAGGAACACTGAAGCTTTCTTT.

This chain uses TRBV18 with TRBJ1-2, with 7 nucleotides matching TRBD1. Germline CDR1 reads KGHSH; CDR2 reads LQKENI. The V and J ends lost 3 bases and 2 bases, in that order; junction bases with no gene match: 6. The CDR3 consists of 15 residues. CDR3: CASSPLTGANYGYTF. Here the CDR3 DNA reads TGTGCCAGCTCACCGCTTACAGGGGCGAACTATGGCTACACCTTC. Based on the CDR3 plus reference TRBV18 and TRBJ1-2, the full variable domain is NAGVMQNPRHLVRRRGQEARLRCSPMKGHSHVYWYRQLPEEGLKFMVYLQKENIIDESGMPKERFSAEFPKEGPSILRIQQVVRGDSAAYFCASSPLTGANYGYTFGSGTRLTVV.

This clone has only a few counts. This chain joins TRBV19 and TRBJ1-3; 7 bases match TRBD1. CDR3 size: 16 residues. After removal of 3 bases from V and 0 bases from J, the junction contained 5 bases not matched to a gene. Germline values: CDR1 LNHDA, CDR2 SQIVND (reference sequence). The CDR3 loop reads CASSIGQAISGNTIYF. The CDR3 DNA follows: TGTGCCAGTAGTATCGGACAGGCGATCTCTGGAAACACCATATATTTT.